Below, 28 T cell receptor beta chains from the same sample are listed, as sequenced in a study of blood T cell repertoires in COVID-19. Here immunoSEQ multiplex PCR was the method, and the copy in TCRdb shows in-frame clones only, minus some. The data contain 100,000 to 150,000 clones, approximately 90% of them singletons. Sequenced input: peripheral blood. These TCRs come from a human donor in a cohort sampled during active COVID-19.

The rearrangement links TRBV3-1 (or the pseudogene TRBV3-2) to TRBJ2-7; 9 bases match TRBD2. The CDR3 consists of 17 residues. V was pared by 4 bases and J by 0 bases, with 10 bases of the junction left unmatched. Germline V gene lookup returns CDR1 LGHDT and CDR2 YNNKEL (reference sequence). The CDR3: CASSLRASGVDSYEQYF. CDR3 coding DNA: TGTGCCAGCAGCCTAAGGGCTAGCGGGGTTGACTCCTACGAGCAGTACTTC.

J is TRBJ2-7 and V is TRBV19; possible D gene TRBD2, 6 bases. V was cut by 3 bases and J by 4 bases, with 16 bases left in between. This CDR3 spans 15 amino acids. The germline V gene has CDR1 LNHDA and CDR2 SQIVND (reference sequence). CDR3: CASSMASGPIYEQYF. The CDR3 nucleotides read TGTGCCAGTAGTATGGCCAGCGGGCCGATTTACGAGCAGTACTTC.

The genes are TRBV2 and TRBJ2-1, with 11 nucleotides matching TRBD1. With V trimmed by 7 bases and J by 5 bases, 4 bases remained unmatched. CDR1 and CDR2 (germline): SNHLY, FYNNEI. The CDR3 has 14 residues. The DNA for the CDR3 is TGTGCCAGCAAACGGGACAGGGGGGACAATGAGCAGTTCTTC. Residues: CASKRDRGDNEQFF.

The chain carries TRBV7-9 and TRBJ1-5, with D possibly TRBD1 on 6 matching bases. The V and J ends lost 5 bases and 9 bases respectively, with 11 bases between them. Germline CDR1 and CDR2: SEHNR and FQNEAQ (reference sequence). This CDR3 has 12 residues. The CDR3 DNA sequence: TGTGCCAGCAGCCAGGGGTCCCGGCCCCAGCATTTT. This translates into CASSQGSRPQHF.

V and J are TRBV3-1 (or the pseudogene TRBV3-2) and TRBJ2-3; 14 bases are shared with TRBD2. J lost 3 bases, V lost 4 bases, and 12 bases had no gene match. CDR3 length: 19 amino acids. Germline V gene sequence: CDR1 LGHDT, CDR2 YNNKEL (reference sequence). CDR3 DNA: TGTGCCAGCAGCCCGAAGAATGTTTGGACTAGCGGGAGGACAGATACGCAGTATTTT. Its protein is CASSPKNVWTSGRTDTQYF.

V is TRBV29-1 and J is TRBJ2-3; D might be TRBD1 (6 bases). The CDR3 extends over 13 amino acids. The germline CDR1 and CDR2 sequences are SQVTM and ANQGSEA. Trimming shortened V by 7 bases and J by 2 bases, and 13 bases separated the two germline ends. The CDR3 loop is CSAGTKNTDTQYF. DNA of the CDR3: TGCAGCGCCGGGACAAAAAACACAGATACGCAGTATTTT.

The rearrangement uses TRBV30 and TRBJ1-4; 8 bases are a match to TRBD1. V lost 0 bases to trimming and J lost 6 bases; unmatched junction nucleotides: 9. CDR1 is GTSNPN and CDR2 is SVGIG in the germline V gene (reference sequence). This CDR3 spans 16 amino acids. The CDR3 DNA sequence: TGTGCCTGGAGTGTAAAGCAAGCAGGGGGCGATGAAAAACTGTTTTTT. Protein: CAWSVKQAGGDEKLFF.

This clone has only a few counts. The chain carries TRBV13 and TRBJ2-7, with D unclear. V gave up 4 bases and J gave up 4 bases, with 11 bases separating them. The CDR3 contains 13 residues. Per germline, CDR1 PRHDT and CDR2 FYEKMQ (reference sequence). The CDR3 sequence is CASSSSPGYEQYF. CDR3 sequence (DNA): TGTGCCAGCAGCTCGAGCCCCGGGTACGAGCAGTACTTC.

The chain employs TRBV4-1 and TRBJ1-1; no firm D call. V was shortened by 4 bases and J by 7 bases, with 7 bases between the two germline ends. Germline-derived CDR1 and CDR2 are MGHRA and YSYEKL. This CDR3 is 11 amino acids long. The CDR3 here is CASSRGGEAFF. DNA for the CDR3: TGCGCCAGCAGCCGAGGAGGTGAAGCTTTCTTT.

The chain has TRBV4-2 and TRBJ1-2; D possibly corresponds to TRBD1 (5 bases). Germline values: CDR1 LGHNA, CDR2 YNFKEQ. This CDR3 spans 15 amino acids. Trimming cost V 1 base and J 4 bases, with 13 bases left between them. In DNA, the CDR3 is TGTGCCAGCAGCCAAGCTAAAGGGGTAAGCTATGGCTACACCTTC. Translation gives CASSQAKGVSYGYTF.

Points on this clone: The same CDR3 also results from other DNA sequences found in this sample. The V gene is TRBV3-1 (or the pseudogene TRBV3-2), the J gene TRBJ2-3; 7 nucleotides agree with TRBD2. The CDR3 is 13 residues long. Germline V gene sequence: CDR1 LGHDT, CDR2 YNNKEL (reference sequence). The junction had 1 base not matched to a gene; V was cut back by 4 bases and J by 3 bases. This CDR3 reads CASSPRGTDTQYF. In DNA, the CDR3 is TGTGCCAGCAGCCCGCGGGGGACAGATACGCAGTATTTT.

The chain is built from TRBV19 and TRBJ1-4; no reliable D call. The ends were cut back, 6 bases at V and 4 bases at J, with 9 bases in the middle. CDR1 LNHDA and CDR2 SQIVND come from the germline V gene (reference sequence). The CDR3 covers 13 residues. CDR3 amino acids: CASSGRGNEKLFF. The CDR3, as DNA: TGTGCCAGTAGCGGACGGGGTAATGAAAAACTGTTTTTT.

The V and J genes are TRBV6-6 and TRBJ2-7, with 7 positions matching TRBD2. The CDR3 length is 13 residues. Trimming at V came to 5 bases and at J to 2 bases, leaving 3 bases not matched to a gene. Germline V lookup: CDR1 MNHNY, CDR2 SVGAGI (reference sequence). This CDR3 is CASSRDYPYEQYF. The CDR3 region has the DNA TGTGCCAGCAGTCGGGACTACCCCTACGAGCAGTACTTC.

The chain uses TRBV7-9 and TRBJ2-1, with D possibly matching TRBD1 (6 bases). CDR3 length: 12 residues. Trimming removed 9 bases at V and 8 bases at J, with 14 bases between. Germline-derived CDR1 and CDR2 are SEHNR and FQNEAQ (reference sequence). CDR3 bases: TGTGCCAGTAACAGGGTCGAGGATGAGCAGTTCTTC. Translating gives CASNRVEDEQFF. The full variable domain, its missing parts supplied by reference TRBV7-9 and TRBJ2-1, is DTGVSQNPRHKITKRGQNVTFRCDPISEHNRLYWYRQTLGQGPEFLTYFQNEAQLEKSRLLSDRFSAERPKGSFSTLEIQRTEQGDSAMYLCASNRVEDEQFFGPGTRLTVL.

The chain links TRBV3-1 (or the pseudogene TRBV3-2) to TRBJ2-7, with 7 bases matching TRBD1. The CDR3 runs 13 residues. Per the germline V gene, CDR1 is LGHDT and CDR2 is YNNKEL (reference sequence). V lost 7 bases, J lost 2 bases, and 5 bases stayed unmatched. DNA for the CDR3: TGTGCCAGCATCCGGGACAGACCCTACGAGCAGTACTTC. This sequence encodes CASIRDRPYEQYF.

The CDR3 DNA follows: TGCGCCAGCAGCTTTAGCGACACCGGGGAGCTGTTTTTT. It specifies CASSFSDTGELFF. The gene calls are TRBV5-1 and TRBJ2-2, with D possibly being TRBD2 (5 bases). V was pared by 2 bases and J by 3 bases, with 5 bases between. This CDR3 contains 13 residues. Per the germline V gene, CDR1 is SGHRS and CDR2 is YFSETQ.

The DNA for the CDR3 is TGTGCCAGCAGTTACTCCGGGACAGAGACACTAGGGAACACTGAAGCTTTCTTT. Amino acids: CASSYSGTETLGNTEAFF. The chain carries TRBV6-2 or TRBV6-3 and TRBJ1-1; 7 bases map to TRBD1. Trimming cost V 0 bases and J 1 base; bases outside gene matches: 11. The germline gives CDR1 MNHEY, CDR2 SVGEGT. CDR3 length equals 18 residues.

The chain uses TRBV6-6 and TRBJ2-7, with D perhaps TRBD1 (6 bases). This CDR3 has 15 amino acids. The germline V gene has CDR1 MNHNY and CDR2 SVGAGI (reference sequence). Trimming pared 6 bases from V and 4 bases from J, leaving 19 bases between. The CDR3 region has the DNA TGTGCCAGCAGCCCCCCGGGACACGGAAAGTACGAGCAGTACTTC. Encoded protein: CASSPPGHGKYEQYF.

This chain uses TRBV10-1 with TRBJ2-3; tentative D call: TRBD1 (5 bases). CDR1 and CDR2 from the germline V gene are WNHNN and SYGVQD (reference sequence). This CDR3 is built from 15 residues. Deletions cut 0 bases from V and 6 bases from J, with 13 bases between. The CDR3 is CASSESVVGQDTQYF. The DNA of the CDR3 is TGCGCCAGCAGTGAGTCGGTAGTGGGGCAGGATACGCAGTATTTT.

In its sample, this clone was seen once. V and J are TRBV19 and TRBJ2-1; TRBD1 might be the D (5 bases). V was clipped by 9 bases and J by 0 bases, with 12 bases between them. The CDR3 runs 14 residues. The V gene's germline CDR1 is LNHDA and CDR2 SQIVND (reference sequence). CDR3 nucleotide sequence: TGTGCCAGCCGAAGGGGTGACTCCTACAATGAGCAGTTCTTC. Protein product: CASRRGDSYNEQFF.

V gene TRBV6-2 or TRBV6-3 combines with J gene TRBJ2-1, with 7 nucleotides matching TRBD1. Germline values: CDR1 MNHEY, CDR2 SVGEGT. V lost 6 bases and J lost 8; bases outside the gene matches: 16. The CDR3 loop spans 16 amino acids. The DNA of the CDR3 is TGTGCCAGCAGACCTCGAACCGGGACAGCTTGGGATGAGCAGTTCTTC. Protein: CASRPRTGTAWDEQFF.

V and J are TRBV6-5 and TRBJ2-3; 7 bases line up with TRBD1. This CDR3 spans 15 amino acids. Unmatched junction bases numbered 5, after V lost 5 bases and J lost 0 bases. Germline CDR1 and CDR2: MNHEY and SVGAGI. CDR3 DNA: TGTGCCAGCAGTCGCAAGGGGGCCAGCACAGATACGCAGTATTTT. Translating it yields CASSRKGASTDTQYF.

This chain links TRBV24-1 with TRBJ2-3; 7 nucleotides match TRBD1. The CDR3 is 15 residues long. V trimming: 4 bases; J trimming: 2 bases; junction bases outside the gene matches: 5. Per germline, CDR1 KGHDR and CDR2 SFDVKD. CDR3 amino acids: CATSDRDSLTDTQYF. The DNA for the CDR3 is TGTGCCACCAGTGACCGGGACAGCCTCACAGATACGCAGTATTTT.

The genes are TRBV2 and TRBJ1-6; D not certain. This CDR3 comprises 14 residues. Per the germline V gene, CDR1 is SNHLY and CDR2 is FYNNEI. Trimming pared 1 base from V and 8 bases from J, leaving 9 bases between. The CDR3 nucleotides are TGTGCCAGCAGTGAAGGCGGGCCTGATTCACCCCTCCACTTT. This codes for CASSEGGPDSPLHF.

The chain uses TRBV13 and TRBJ2-5; possible D gene TRBD2, 5 bases. In germline, CDR1 is PRHDT, CDR2 FYEKMQ (reference sequence). This CDR3 contains 16 residues. V gave up 7 bases and J gave up 5 bases, with 23 bases separating them. This CDR3 is CASMGAGSPSGETQYF. For the CDR3, the DNA is TGTGCCAGCATGGGCGCAGGTAGCCCTTCGGGGGAGACCCAGTACTTC. Based on the CDR3 plus reference TRBV13 and TRBJ2-5, the full variable domain is AAGVIQSPRHLIKEKRETATLKCYPIPRHDTVYWYQQGPGQDPQFLISFYEKMQSDKGSIPDRFSAQQFSDYHSELNMSSLELGDSALYFCASMGAGSPSGETQYFGPGTRLLVL.

The chain joins TRBV9 to TRBJ1-3, with a tentative D call TRBD1 (6 bases). The germline V and J ends were trimmed by 4 bases and 2 bases, with 10 bases remaining between them. This CDR3 is 14 amino acids long. Germline V gives CDR1 SGDLS, CDR2 YYNGEE. The CDR3 DNA is TGTGCCAGCAGCCCCAGGGGAACTGGAAACACCATATATTTT. Encoded protein: CASSPRGTGNTIYF.

The chain carries TRBV3-1 (or the pseudogene TRBV3-2) and TRBJ1-2, with TRBD1 matching 9 bases. CDR1 and CDR2 from the germline V gene are LGHDT and YNNKEL (reference sequence). V lost 4 bases, J lost 8 bases, and 8 bases stayed unmatched. This CDR3 is built from 14 residues. Here the CDR3 reads CASSLTGGSGGYTF. The CDR3 DNA reads as TGTGCCAGCAGCCTGACAGGGGGATCTGGGGGCTACACCTTC.

The chain uses TRBV5-1 and TRBJ2-7; D is possibly TRBD2 (6 bases). The CDR3 has 14 residues. Trimming stripped 4 bases from V and 6 bases from J, with 17 bases between. The germline gives CDR1 SGHRS, CDR2 YFSETQ. DNA for the CDR3: TGCGCCAGCAGCCGGGACTTAAGTGTTTCCGAGCAGTACTTC. It is translated as CASSRDLSVSEQYF.